The sample holds many counts of the clone carrying this T cell receptor beta chain. Using genomic DNA as the template, TCR beta VDJ and CDR3 profiling was carried out. TCRdb independently ran MiXCR on the reads; one entry per CDR3 protein. The data show approximately 65,000 distinct CDR3 sequences, around 55% seen once. This CDR3 comprises 15 residues. After removal of 6 bases from V and 7 bases from J, the junction contained 11 bases not matched to a gene. This record belongs to a study of CD8+CD57+ T cells in acquired aplastic anemia. This chain uses TRBV12-3 or TRBV12-4 with TRBJ2-7, with 11 bases lining up with TRBD2. The receptor's source is a human donor in good health, serving as a control. Sequenced material: sorted CD4+, CD8+, or CD8+CD57+ T cells (not recorded which) from PBMCs. The CDR3 sequence is CASSIYSGGVLEQYF. In DNA, the CDR3 is TGTGCCAGCAGCATATATAGCGGGGGGGTCTTGGAGCAGTACTTC.